The rows below give T cell receptor beta chains drawn from one sample of a study of blood T cell repertoires in COVID-19. Profiled with immunoSEQ multiplex PCR; TCRdb holds only in-frame clones, not every one. The data contain 80,000 to 100,000 clones, 81% of them singletons. Sequencing input: peripheral blood. The receptors here all came from a man in his sixties with acute or convalescent COVID-19. Both conserved end residues are part of each CDR3. Each record gives: clone size, V gene, J gene, D gene, CDR3 protein, CDR3 DNA. The D gene is left open where the match is weak. Some rows have no size entry. The others give once, few or many, or a class for an expanded clone.

clone size: .
V gene: TRBV9
J gene: TRBJ2-3
D gene: .
CDR3 protein: CASSVVGTLRSDTQYF
CDR3 DNA: TGTGCCAGCAGCGTAGTCGGGACACTTAGGTCGGATACGCAGTATTTT

clone size: .
V gene: TRBV7-2
J gene: TRBJ2-3
D gene: TRBD2
CDR3 protein: CAIGGTSGSWTDTQYF
CDR3 DNA: TGTGCCATCGGCGGGACTAGCGGGAGTTGGACAGATACGCAGTATTTT

clone size: .
V gene: TRBV7-2
J gene: TRBJ1-2
D gene: TRBD1
CDR3 protein: CASSSRQGGGYTF
CDR3 DNA: TGTGCCAGCAGCTCCCGACAGGGCGGTGGCTACACCTTC

clone size: once
V gene: TRBV2
J gene: TRBJ1-5
D gene: .
CDR3 protein: CASSESWSDQPQHF
CDR3 DNA: TGTGCCAGCAGTGAGAGTTGGTCGGATCAGCCCCAGCATTTT

clone size: many
V gene: TRBV30
J gene: TRBJ1-1
D gene: .
CDR3 protein: CAQGRGWGTEAFF
CDR3 DNA: TGTGCCCAAGGCAGGGGTTGGGGCACTGAAGCTTTCTTT

clone size: once
V gene: TRBV7-2
J gene: TRBJ2-7
D gene: TRBD2
CDR3 protein: CASSLGSGGGAYEQYF
CDR3 DNA: TGTGCCAGCAGCTTAGGGTCCGGCGGGGGGGCATACGAGCAGTACTTC

clone size: .
V gene: TRBV7-9
J gene: TRBJ2-1
D gene: TRBD2
CDR3 protein: CASTKRLAGEFEQFF
CDR3 DNA: TGTGCCAGCACCAAACGACTAGCGGGAGAATTTGAGCAGTTCTTC

clone size: .
V gene: TRBV30
J gene: TRBJ1-5
D gene: .
CDR3 protein: CAWSSGGGQPQHF
CDR3 DNA: TGTGCCTGGTCCTCGGGGGGAGGCCAGCCCCAGCATTTT

clone size: .
V gene: TRBV6-5
J gene: TRBJ1-3
D gene: .
CDR3 protein: CASSYSNDMLGNTIYF
CDR3 DNA: TGTGCCAGCAGTTACTCAAACGATATGCTAGGAAACACCATATATTTT

clone size: .
V gene: TRBV19
J gene: TRBJ1-1
D gene: .
CDR3 protein: CASSISQGAWNTEAFF
CDR3 DNA: TGTGCCAGTAGTATTTCACAAGGGGCCTGGAACACTGAAGCTTTCTTT

clone size: .
V gene: TRBV11-3
J gene: TRBJ2-7
D gene: .
CDR3 protein: CASSLALRVEQYF
CDR3 DNA: TGTGCCAGCAGCTTAGCCCTCAGGGTCGAGCAGTACTTC

clone size: .
V gene: TRBV6-2/TRBV6-3
J gene: TRBJ1-2
D gene: .
CDR3 protein: CASSYSAGVQSYTF
CDR3 DNA: TGTGCCAGCAGTTACTCGGCAGGGGTGCAAAGCTACACCTTC

clone size: .
V gene: TRBV27
J gene: TRBJ1-5
D gene: .
CDR3 protein: CASSPWFSDNQPQHF
CDR3 DNA: TGTGCCAGCAGTCCCTGGTTCAGCGATAATCAGCCCCAGCATTTT

clone size: few
V gene: TRBV6-5
J gene: TRBJ1-2
D gene: .
CDR3 protein: CASSYSQGLYGYTF
CDR3 DNA: TGTGCCAGCAGTTACTCCCAGGGCCTCTATGGCTACACCTTC

clone size: .
V gene: TRBV28
J gene: TRBJ1-2
D gene: TRBD1
CDR3 protein: CASSLYRGSGYTF
CDR3 DNA: TGTGCCAGCAGTTTGTACAGGGGAAGTGGCTACACCTTC

clone size: .
V gene: TRBV30
J gene: TRBJ2-7
D gene: TRBD2
CDR3 protein: CAWSVLLLASGPYEQYF
CDR3 DNA: TGTGCCTGGAGTGTACTGCTTTTGGCTAGCGGACCCTACGAGCAGTACTTC

clone size: .
V gene: TRBV12-3/TRBV12-4
J gene: TRBJ2-5
D gene: .
CDR3 protein: CASSLRETQYF
CDR3 DNA: TGTGCCAGCAGTTTGCGGGAGACCCAGTACTTC

clone size: .
V gene: TRBV7-9
J gene: TRBJ1-5
D gene: .
CDR3 protein: CASSQGGYNQPQHF
CDR3 DNA: TGTGCCAGCAGCCAGGGCGGCTACAATCAGCCCCAGCATTTT

clone size: .
V gene: TRBV21-1
J gene: TRBJ1-1
D gene: .
CDR3 protein: CASSTKGGEYPRLNTEAFF
CDR3 DNA: TGTGCCAGCAGCACCAAAGGGGGGGAGTACCCGCGATTGAACACTGAAGCTTTCTTT

clone size: .
V gene: TRBV9
J gene: TRBJ2-6
D gene: .
CDR3 protein: CASSADFRGANVLTF
CDR3 DNA: TGTGCCAGCAGCGCAGACTTTCGTGGGGCCAACGTCCTGACTTTC

clone size: .
V gene: TRBV27
J gene: TRBJ2-1
D gene: .
CDR3 protein: CASSLRPVSYNEQFF
CDR3 DNA: TGTGCCAGCAGCTTACGTCCCGTTTCCTACAATGAGCAGTTCTTC

clone size: .
V gene: TRBV13
J gene: TRBJ2-7
D gene: TRBD2
CDR3 protein: CASSYSGRATYEQYF
CDR3 DNA: TGTGCCAGCAGCTATAGCGGGAGGGCGACCTACGAGCAGTACTTC

clone size: once
V gene: TRBV7-3
J gene: TRBJ2-3
D gene: .
CDR3 protein: CASSLAGQGLLDTQYF
CDR3 DNA: TGTGCCAGCAGCTTAGCAGGCCAGGGGTTGTTAGATACGCAGTATTTT

clone size: .
V gene: TRBV28
J gene: TRBJ1-6
D gene: .
CDR3 protein: CAIGGHNSPLHF
CDR3 DNA: TGTGCGATCGGCGGGCATAATTCACCCCTCCACTTT

clone size: many
V gene: TRBV24-1
J gene: TRBJ2-3
D gene: TRBD2
CDR3 protein: CATGSRLAPDTQYF
CDR3 DNA: TGTGCCACCGGGTCAAGACTAGCTCCAGATACGCAGTATTTT

clone size: .
V gene: TRBV12-5
J gene: TRBJ1-5
D gene: TRBD1
CDR3 protein: CASGHETGEQPQHF
CDR3 DNA: TGTGCTAGTGGTCATGAGACAGGGGAGCAGCCCCAGCATTTT

clone size: .
V gene: TRBV11-3
J gene: TRBJ1-1
D gene: .
CDR3 protein: CASSLETTESTEAFF
CDR3 DNA: TGTGCCAGCAGCTTAGAGACGACTGAGAGCACTGAAGCTTTCTTT

clone size: .
V gene: TRBV19
J gene: TRBJ2-3
D gene: TRBD2
CDR3 protein: CARGNRLAGPPDTQYF
CDR3 DNA: TGTGCCAGGGGCAATAGGCTAGCGGGGCCCCCTGATACGCAGTATTTT

clone size: .
V gene: TRBV20-1
J gene: TRBJ2-5
D gene: .
CDR3 protein: CSAPLAETQYF
CDR3 DNA: TGCAGTGCCCCGCTAGCTGAGACCCAGTACTTC

clone size: .
V gene: TRBV19
J gene: TRBJ1-1
D gene: .
CDR3 protein: CASSTSGVWGSNTEAFF
CDR3 DNA: TGTGCCAGTAGTACTTCAGGGGTTTGGGGGTCGAACACTGAAGCTTTCTTT

clone size: .
V gene: TRBV12-3/TRBV12-4
J gene: TRBJ2-5
D gene: TRBD1
CDR3 protein: CASRTQGVETQYF
CDR3 DNA: TGTGCCAGCAGAACCCAGGGGGTGGAGACCCAGTACTTC

clone size: .
V gene: TRBV4-3
J gene: TRBJ2-5
D gene: TRBD2
CDR3 protein: CASSQERGGASLLETQYF
CDR3 DNA: TGCGCCAGCAGCCAAGAGCGCGGGGGGGCCAGTCTTTTAGAGACCCAGTACTTC

clone size: .
V gene: TRBV21-1
J gene: TRBJ2-1
D gene: .
CDR3 protein: CASSKRRAYGRTEQFF
CDR3 DNA: TGTGCCAGCAGCAAGAGGCGGGCCTACGGTCGTACTGAGCAGTTCTTC

clone size: .
V gene: TRBV18
J gene: TRBJ2-5
D gene: TRBD1
CDR3 protein: CASSPKNGTALLETQYF
CDR3 DNA: TGTGCCAGCTCACCAAAGAACGGGACAGCGCTACTAGAGACCCAGTACTTC